This T cell receptor beta chain was profiled in a study of T cell changes during pregnancy in multiple sclerosis. Generated by immunoSEQ multiplex PCR, the TCRdb table keeps only in-frame clones and is missing some. The sample has tens of thousands of clones, around 90% seen once. Germline trimming cut 3 bases from V and 5 bases from J; bases unmatched to any gene: 2. CDR3 length: 14 residues. Germline V gene sequence: CDR1 MDHEN, CDR2 SYDVKM. The specimen was CD4+ T cells from peripheral blood mononuclear cells, collected in the second trimester of pregnancy. The receptor was isolated from a female donor with multiple sclerosis, enrolled in a pregnancy study. This chain joins TRBV28 and TRBJ2-1; 9 bases agree with TRBD2. Here the CDR3 DNA reads TGTGCCAGCAGTTTGGGACTAGCCGACAATGAGCAGTTCTTC. This codes for CASSLGLADNEQFF.